The present TCR beta chain was sequenced within a study of T-cell reconstitution after alpha-beta-depleted transplantation in children. This clonotype was observed a few times. The TCRbeta library was prepared with unique molecular identifiers. TCRdb called the PCR reads again in MiXCR, with one record for every CDR3 protein. Of 210,000 or so distinct CDR3 sequences in the sample, around 9.6% were seen once. Germline V lookup: CDR1 MNHNS, CDR2 SASEGT. The CDR3 extends over 15 amino acids. Trimming pared 6 bases from V and 0 bases from J, leaving 12 bases between. The chain carries TRBV6-1 and TRBJ2-4; D is perhaps TRBD1 (5 bases). The sequenced sample was PBMCs from the stem cell graft donor, obtained from the stem cell graft. The clonotype originates from a human donor who donated a stem cell graft to a child with acute lymphoblastic leukemia. The DNA of the CDR3 is TGTGCCAGCAGACAGACAGAACTAGCCAAAAACATTCAGTACTTC. Translation gives CASRQTELAKNIQYF.